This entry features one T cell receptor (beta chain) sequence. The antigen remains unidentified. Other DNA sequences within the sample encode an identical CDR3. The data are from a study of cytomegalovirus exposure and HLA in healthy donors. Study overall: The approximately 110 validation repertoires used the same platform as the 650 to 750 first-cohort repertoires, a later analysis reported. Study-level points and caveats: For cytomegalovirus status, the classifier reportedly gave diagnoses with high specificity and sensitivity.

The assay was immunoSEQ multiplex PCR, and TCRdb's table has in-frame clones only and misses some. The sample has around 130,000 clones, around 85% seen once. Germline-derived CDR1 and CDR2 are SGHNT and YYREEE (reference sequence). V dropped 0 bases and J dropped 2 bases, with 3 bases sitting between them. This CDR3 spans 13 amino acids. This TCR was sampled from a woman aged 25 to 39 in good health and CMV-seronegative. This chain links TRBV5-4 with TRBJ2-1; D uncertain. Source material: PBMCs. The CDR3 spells CASSLDTYNEQFF. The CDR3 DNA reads TGTGCCAGCAGCTTGGACACCTACAATGAGCAGTTCTTC.